These T cell receptor beta chains were read from a single sample in a study of regulatory and conventional T cells in RAG deficiency. The data were produced by immunoSEQ multiplex PCR, yet TCRdb's version contains in-frame clones alone and is incomplete. The sample includes around 30,000 clones, around 96% of them seen just once. The same data also contributed to another study, on regulatory T cells.

Input material: CD25- CD4+ T cells sorted from blood. The receptors were sampled from a human donor in good health. The CDR3 runs from the conserved cysteine through the conserved F or W. Fields, in order: J gene, V gene, D gene, CDR3 protein. The D gene is left open where the match is weak.

j_gene: TRBJ1-5; v_gene: TRBV9; d_gene: TRBD1; CDR3aa: CASSPGTGYSNQPQHF
j_gene: TRBJ2-7; v_gene: TRBV2; d_gene: TRBD2; CDR3aa: CASGVPKTSGGATSYEQYF
j_gene: TRBJ1-2; v_gene: TRBV7-9; d_gene: NA; CDR3aa: CASSLAGDYGYTF
j_gene: TRBJ2-1; v_gene: TRBV5-4; d_gene: TRBD2; CDR3aa: CASSLGSGGYNEQFF
j_gene: TRBJ2-3; v_gene: TRBV5-4; d_gene: TRBD2; CDR3aa: CASSSRLTSGRTDTQYF
j_gene: TRBJ1-4; v_gene: TRBV28; d_gene: NA; CDR3aa: CASNKAGGNNEKLFF
j_gene: TRBJ2-5; v_gene: TRBV7-2; d_gene: TRBD2; CDR3aa: CASSSRTSGETQYF
j_gene: TRBJ2-3; v_gene: TRBV5-1; d_gene: TRBD2; CDR3aa: CASSLRASGGASTDTQYF
j_gene: TRBJ2-2; v_gene: TRBV5-1; d_gene: TRBD1; CDR3aa: CASSQFAQGAGGELFF
j_gene: TRBJ2-7; v_gene: TRBV7-2; d_gene: NA; CDR3aa: CASSWRLDEQYF
j_gene: TRBJ2-6; v_gene: TRBV7-9; d_gene: NA; CDR3aa: CASSPDIGGWLSGANVLTF
j_gene: TRBJ1-2; v_gene: TRBV5-1; d_gene: TRBD1; CDR3aa: CASSLEGEGAYGYTF
j_gene: TRBJ2-3; v_gene: TRBV9; d_gene: TRBD2; CDR3aa: CASSVAAGASTDTQYF
j_gene: TRBJ2-1; v_gene: TRBV9; d_gene: TRBD2; CDR3aa: CASSRAGAYNEQFF
j_gene: TRBJ2-6; v_gene: TRBV9; d_gene: NA; CDR3aa: CASSVLSTGANVLTF
j_gene: TRBJ1-5; v_gene: TRBV15; d_gene: TRBD1; CDR3aa: CATSRSQGGWGQPQHF
j_gene: TRBJ1-6; v_gene: TRBV28; d_gene: NA; CDR3aa: CASSPGGGLHSPLHF
j_gene: TRBJ1-5; v_gene: TRBV5-3; d_gene: NA; CDR3aa: CARSLQGTGQPQHF
j_gene: TRBJ2-3; v_gene: TRBV7-9; d_gene: NA; CDR3aa: CASSFKWDSTDTQYF
j_gene: TRBJ1-2; v_gene: TRBV27; d_gene: TRBD1; CDR3aa: CASSSSGTDNYGYTF
j_gene: TRBJ1-2; v_gene: TRBV19; d_gene: TRBD1; CDR3aa: CASSIPWDRGLVYGYTF
j_gene: TRBJ1-2; v_gene: TRBV5-8; d_gene: TRBD1; CDR3aa: CASSTGQAPNYGYTF
j_gene: TRBJ1-3; v_gene: TRBV29-1; d_gene: NA; CDR3aa: CSVEDWPGNTIYF
j_gene: TRBJ1-5; v_gene: TRBV19; d_gene: NA; CDR3aa: CASSIGRHRDNSNQPQHF
j_gene: TRBJ1-6; v_gene: TRBV4-1; d_gene: NA; CDR3aa: CASSPPGGYSPLHF
j_gene: TRBJ1-1; v_gene: TRBV18; d_gene: TRBD1; CDR3aa: CASSPDRVNTEAFF
j_gene: TRBJ2-4; v_gene: TRBV9; d_gene: NA; CDR3aa: CASGPGGVLAKNIQYF
j_gene: TRBJ2-7; v_gene: TRBV19; d_gene: TRBD1; CDR3aa: CASSIGLGQGRYEQYF
j_gene: TRBJ1-6; v_gene: TRBV7-8; d_gene: NA; CDR3aa: CASSPSGTPNSPLHF
j_gene: TRBJ2-7; v_gene: TRBV27; d_gene: NA; CDR3aa: CASMDGGVTTSEQYF
j_gene: TRBJ2-7; v_gene: TRBV7-9; d_gene: TRBD1; CDR3aa: CASSFGTGRTSSYEQYF
j_gene: TRBJ1-1; v_gene: TRBV19; d_gene: NA; CDR3aa: CASLEDTRTEAFF
j_gene: TRBJ2-5; v_gene: TRBV6-5; d_gene: TRBD2; CDR3aa: CASSYSGSGGTETQYF
j_gene: TRBJ2-7; v_gene: TRBV5-1; d_gene: TRBD1; CDR3aa: CASSSQDRFNEQYF
j_gene: TRBJ2-7; v_gene: TRBV19; d_gene: TRBD1; CDR3aa: CASRRTGPTYEQYF
j_gene: TRBJ2-1; v_gene: TRBV5-1; d_gene: NA; CDR3aa: CASSSTGSSYNEQFF
j_gene: TRBJ1-1; v_gene: TRBV6-5; d_gene: NA; CDR3aa: CASSRIGTEAFF
j_gene: TRBJ2-5; v_gene: TRBV5-4; d_gene: NA; CDR3aa: CASSSGQNQETQYF
j_gene: TRBJ1-2; v_gene: TRBV6-5; d_gene: TRBD1; CDR3aa: CASRPQGGGYTF
j_gene: TRBJ2-7; v_gene: TRBV5-1; d_gene: NA; CDR3aa: CASSLSTGHSYEQYF
j_gene: TRBJ1-3; v_gene: TRBV6-6; d_gene: NA; CDR3aa: CASSYNSGAGGNTIYF
j_gene: TRBJ2-3; v_gene: TRBV9; d_gene: NA; CDR3aa: CASSVEGGTRRTDTQYF
j_gene: TRBJ2-1; v_gene: TRBV10-1; d_gene: NA; CDR3aa: CASSESRVLNNEQFF
j_gene: TRBJ1-2; v_gene: TRBV21-1; d_gene: NA; CDR3aa: CASSKERGGYGYTF
j_gene: TRBJ2-6; v_gene: TRBV12-5; d_gene: NA; CDR3aa: CASGLTDSYSGANVLTF
j_gene: TRBJ2-3; v_gene: TRBV7-8; d_gene: TRBD2; CDR3aa: CASSPLAGLTDTQYF